This TCR beta chain was identified during a study of T-cell reconstitution after alpha-beta-depleted transplantation in children. This clonotype was seen more than once but under ten times. This CDR3 contains 18 residues. V lost 1 base to trimming and J lost 4 bases, with 23 bases between them. From germline, CDR1 is SGHDT and CDR2 YYEEEE. Preparation of the TCRbeta library involved a method that used unique molecular identifiers. TCRdb reprocessed the PCR reads via MiXCR and lists one record per CDR3 protein. The sample holds about 500,000 distinct CDR3 sequences, approximately 30% seen once. The receptor comes from a human donor who donated a stem cell graft to a child with aplastic anemia. Specimen: PBMCs from the stem cell graft donor, collected from the stem cell graft. The chain recombines TRBV5-6 with TRBJ2-5; D is perhaps TRBD2 (6 bases). Here the CDR3 DNA reads TGTGCCAGCAGCTTGACCCTACATCTGGAGGGTCTAGCAGAGACCCAGTACTTC. Its protein is CASSLTLHLEGLAETQYF.